This T cell receptor beta chain was recorded in a study of cytomegalovirus exposure and HLA in healthy donors. Study-level background: As an earlier analysis found, about 179 million T cells yielded 100 million to 130 million unique TCR beta sequences. HLA-typed donors contributed 65 million to 95 million unique TCRs, which were held in an early data release.

CDR3 length: 13 residues. V dropped 6 bases and J dropped 5 bases, with 13 bases sitting between them. Germline CDR1 reads MNHEY; CDR2 reads SVGAGI. The PCR ran on 60 Vbeta and 13 Jbeta primers. Method: immunoSEQ multiplex PCR; TCRdb's copy keeps in-frame clones and lacks some. The data hold around 120,000 clones, with about 63% observed a single time. As to this clone: The antigen is not known.

Broader study findings: Researchers reported in a later analysis that a missense DCLRE1C variant was tied to TCR beta V- and J-gene trimming. Clonal expansion was found to be greater in HLA-associated TCR beta chains than in equally common others in a later analysis.

V usage is TRBV6-5 and J usage is TRBJ1-2; no definite D call. The sample was PBMCs. The sequence was collected from a man aged 25 to 40 in good health and CMV-seropositive. The CDR3 DNA sequence: TGTGCCAGCAGCCTCACAGCTTATTATGGCTACACCTTC. Translated: CASSLTAYYGYTF.